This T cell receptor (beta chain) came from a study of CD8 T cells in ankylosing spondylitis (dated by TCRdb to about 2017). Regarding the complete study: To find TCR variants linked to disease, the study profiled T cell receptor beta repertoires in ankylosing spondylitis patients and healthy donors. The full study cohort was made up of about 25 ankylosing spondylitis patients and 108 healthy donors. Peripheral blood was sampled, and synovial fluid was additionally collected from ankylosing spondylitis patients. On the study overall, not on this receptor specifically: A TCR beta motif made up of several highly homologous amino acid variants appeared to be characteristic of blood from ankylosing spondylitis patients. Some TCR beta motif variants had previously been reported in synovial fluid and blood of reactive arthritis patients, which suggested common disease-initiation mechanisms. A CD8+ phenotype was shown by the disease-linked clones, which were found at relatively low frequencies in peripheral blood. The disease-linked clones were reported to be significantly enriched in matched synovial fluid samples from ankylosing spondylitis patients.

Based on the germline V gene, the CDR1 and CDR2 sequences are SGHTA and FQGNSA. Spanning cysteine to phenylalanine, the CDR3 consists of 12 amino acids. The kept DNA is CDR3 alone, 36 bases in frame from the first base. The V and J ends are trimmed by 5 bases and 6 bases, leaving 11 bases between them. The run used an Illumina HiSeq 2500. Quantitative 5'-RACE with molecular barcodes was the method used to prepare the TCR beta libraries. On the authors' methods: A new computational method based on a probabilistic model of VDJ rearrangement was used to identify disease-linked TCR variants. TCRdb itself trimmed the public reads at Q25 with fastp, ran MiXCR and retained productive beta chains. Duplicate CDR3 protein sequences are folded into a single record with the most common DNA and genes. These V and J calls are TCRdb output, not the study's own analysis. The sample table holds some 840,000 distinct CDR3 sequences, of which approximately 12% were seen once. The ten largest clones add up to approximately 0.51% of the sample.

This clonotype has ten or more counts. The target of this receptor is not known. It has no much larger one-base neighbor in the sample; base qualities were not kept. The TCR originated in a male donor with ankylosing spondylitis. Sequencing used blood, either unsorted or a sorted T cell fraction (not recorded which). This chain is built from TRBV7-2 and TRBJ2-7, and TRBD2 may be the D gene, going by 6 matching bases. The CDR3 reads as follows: CASSRLGGEQYF. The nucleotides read TGTGCCAGCAGCCGCTTGGGAGGCGAGCAGTACTTC.